These T cell receptor beta chains were read from a single sample in a study of shared clonotypes between healthy human individuals. Using immunoSEQ multiplex PCR, the repertoire was profiled, and TCRdb retains in-frame clones only, with some absent. This table has about 1 million clones, under 80% appearing once. What was sequenced was memory CD4+ T cells sorted from blood. Receptors originate from a man aged 18 to 35 in good health. CDR3s include the opening cysteine and the closing phenylalanine or tryptophan. The D gene is left open where the match is weak. Expanded clones get a size class; other rows say once, few or many, or leave the size out.

D gene: -
V gene: TRBV19
clone size: -
J gene: TRBJ1-1
CDR3 protein: CASSINSPLMNTEAFF
CDR3 DNA: TGTGCCAGTAGTATCAACAGCCCTTTAATGAACACTGAAGCTTTCTTT

D gene: TRBD1
V gene: TRBV14
clone size: -
J gene: TRBJ1-2
CDR3 protein: CASSLDRVDGYTF
CDR3 DNA: TGTGCCAGCAGCCTAGACAGGGTAGACGGCTACACCTTC

D gene: -
V gene: TRBV5-4
clone size: -
J gene: TRBJ1-2
CDR3 protein: CASSPDGNYGYTF
CDR3 DNA: TGTGCCAGCAGCCCCGACGGCAACTATGGCTACACCTTC

D gene: TRBD1
V gene: TRBV27
clone size: many
J gene: TRBJ1-5
CDR3 protein: CASSPGTGSRQPQHF
CDR3 DNA: TGTGCCAGCAGCCCCGGGACAGGGTCTCGCCAGCCCCAGCATTTT

D gene: -
V gene: TRBV7-2
clone size: -
J gene: TRBJ2-3
CDR3 protein: CASSPAGADTQYF
CDR3 DNA: TGTGCCAGCAGCCCAGCAGGAGCAGATACGCAGTATTTT

D gene: -
V gene: TRBV5-4
clone size: -
J gene: TRBJ1-5
CDR3 protein: CASSKDGYNQPQHF
CDR3 DNA: TGTGCCAGCAGCAAGGACGGTTACAATCAGCCCCAGCATTTT

D gene: -
V gene: TRBV19
clone size: -
J gene: TRBJ2-7
CDR3 protein: CASSARGGLGGEQYF
CDR3 DNA: TGTGCCAGTAGTGCAAGGGGGGGCCTGGGCGGCGAGCAGTACTTC

D gene: TRBD1
V gene: TRBV6-6
clone size: -
J gene: TRBJ1-2
CDR3 protein: CASRSSATGAYGYTF
CDR3 DNA: TGTGCCAGCAGGTCCTCTGCTACAGGGGCCTATGGCTACACCTTC

D gene: TRBD1
V gene: TRBV2
clone size: -
J gene: TRBJ1-5
CDR3 protein: CASKVQGGNQPQHF
CDR3 DNA: TGTGCCAGCAAGGTACAGGGGGGCAATCAGCCCCAGCATTTT

D gene: TRBD2
V gene: TRBV5-1
clone size: -
J gene: TRBJ2-2
CDR3 protein: CASKLAGEVGELFF
CDR3 DNA: TGCGCCAGTAAGCTAGCGGGAGAAGTCGGGGAGCTGTTTTTT

D gene: -
V gene: TRBV10-3
clone size: -
J gene: TRBJ2-7
CDR3 protein: CAISAGDEQYF
CDR3 DNA: TGTGCCATCAGTGCAGGGGACGAGCAGTACTTC

D gene: TRBD1
V gene: TRBV5-1
clone size: -
J gene: TRBJ1-1
CDR3 protein: CASSLSQGAGAFF
CDR3 DNA: TGCGCCAGCAGCCTCTCACAGGGGGCCGGAGCTTTCTTT

D gene: -
V gene: TRBV5-1
clone size: -
J gene: TRBJ1-1
CDR3 protein: CASSFDRKNTEAFF
CDR3 DNA: TGCGCCAGCAGCTTCGACAGGAAGAACACTGAAGCTTTCTTT

D gene: TRBD2
V gene: TRBV7-2
clone size: -
J gene: TRBJ2-1
CDR3 protein: CASSLAVSGGLRSEQFF
CDR3 DNA: TGTGCCAGCAGCTTAGCAGTATCGGGGGGATTGCGATCTGAGCAGTTCTTC

D gene: TRBD1
V gene: TRBV6-5
clone size: once
J gene: TRBJ1-1
CDR3 protein: CASSLQGAEAFF
CDR3 DNA: TGTGCCAGCAGTTTACAGGGGGCCGAAGCTTTCTTT

D gene: TRBD1
V gene: TRBV7-2
clone size: -
J gene: TRBJ1-1
CDR3 protein: CASSFRDSLEAFF
CDR3 DNA: TGTGCCAGCAGCTTTCGGGACAGTCTTGAAGCTTTCTTT

D gene: TRBD1
V gene: TRBV7-2
clone size: -
J gene: TRBJ1-6
CDR3 protein: CASTRGQQYNSPLHF
CDR3 DNA: TGTGCCAGCACCAGGGGACAGCAATATAATTCACCCCTCCACTTT

D gene: -
V gene: TRBV29-1
clone size: -
J gene: TRBJ2-2
CDR3 protein: CSAQGSGRGGELFF
CDR3 DNA: TGCAGCGCTCAAGGCTCGGGGCGGGGCGGGGAGCTGTTTTTT

D gene: -
V gene: TRBV28
clone size: once
J gene: TRBJ2-4
CDR3 protein: CASSPQRLAKNIQYF
CDR3 DNA: TGTGCCAGCAGTCCACAGCGCCTAGCCAAAAACATTCAGTACTTC

D gene: TRBD2
V gene: TRBV7-2
clone size: -
J gene: TRBJ2-7
CDR3 protein: CASSLAGTSVSYEQYF
CDR3 DNA: TGTGCCAGCAGCTTAGCAGGGACTAGCGTGTCCTACGAGCAGTACTTC

D gene: TRBD2
V gene: TRBV6-1
clone size: -
J gene: TRBJ2-7
CDR3 protein: CASRGGLADRYEQYF
CDR3 DNA: TGTGCCAGCAGGGGCGGACTAGCGGACCGCTACGAGCAGTACTTC

D gene: -
V gene: TRBV11-2
clone size: once
J gene: TRBJ2-5
CDR3 protein: CASSPDRVAQYF
CDR3 DNA: TGTGCCAGCAGCCCCGATCGGGTGGCCCAGTACTTC

D gene: -
V gene: TRBV20-1
clone size: few
J gene: TRBJ1-6
CDR3 protein: CSAPRDFLLHF
CDR3 DNA: TGCAGTGCTCCTAGGGATTTTCTCCTCCACTTT

D gene: -
V gene: TRBV6-1
clone size: -
J gene: TRBJ2-7
CDR3 protein: CASTTTGLSYEQYF
CDR3 DNA: TGTGCCAGTACCACAACAGGGCTCTCCTACGAGCAGTACTTC

D gene: -
V gene: TRBV13
clone size: -
J gene: TRBJ2-7
CDR3 protein: CASSPGTAYEQYF
CDR3 DNA: TGTGCCAGCAGCCCCGGGACTGCCTACGAGCAGTACTTC

D gene: -
V gene: TRBV15
clone size: once
J gene: TRBJ1-5
CDR3 protein: CATSRDLGQPQHF
CDR3 DNA: TGTGCCACCAGCAGAGACTTGGGTCAGCCCCAGCATTTT

D gene: -
V gene: TRBV19
clone size: -
J gene: TRBJ1-6
CDR3 protein: CASSSGGGSPLHF
CDR3 DNA: TGTGCCAGTAGTAGCGGGGGGGGGTCACCCCTCCACTTT